Each of the 22 T cell receptor beta chains below was sequenced from the same sample in a study of cytomegalovirus exposure and HLA in healthy donors. PCR amplification relied on 60 Vbeta primers (plus 13 Jbeta primers). TCRdb keeps only in-frame clones here, not all; method: immunoSEQ multiplex PCR. The sample consists of roughly 100,000 clones, 83% of them appearing once. What was sequenced was PBMCs. These receptors came from a man between 18 and 29 years old in good health and CMV-seronegative.

The chain uses TRBV10-2 and TRBJ1-2; 8 bases agree with TRBD1. Germline CDR1 is WSHSY and CDR2 is SAAADI. V was clipped by 5 bases and J by 13 bases; unmatched bases: 15. CDR3 length equals 14 residues. CDR3 in DNA: TGCGCCAGCAGTATCCAGGGGGCAGCATTTGGTTCCACCTTC. Amino acid sequence: CASSIQGAAFGSTF.

This clone showed up just a few times. V is TRBV6-5 and J is TRBJ2-7, with TRBD1 matching over 12 bases. The CDR3 runs to 13 residues. Germline CDR1 is MNHEY and CDR2 is SVGAGI. V lost 5 bases to trimming and J lost 6 bases; unmatched junction nucleotides: 2. The CDR3 nucleotides read TGTGCCAGCAGTGGGACAGGGGGCACCGAGCAGTACTTC. Amino acids: CASSGTGGTEQYF.

This chain uses TRBV19 with TRBJ2-7; 8 nucleotides agree with TRBD1. The CDR3 sequence is 15 residues long. Germline V lookup: CDR1 LNHDA, CDR2 SQIVND (reference sequence). V was clipped by 4 bases and J by 5 bases; unmatched bases: 10. The CDR3 reads CASSTLTGGTHEQYF. The CDR3 DNA is TGTGCCAGTAGTACCCTAACAGGGGGAACTCACGAGCAGTACTTC.

This CDR3 reads CSVGSLNGPYEQYF. DNA for the CDR3: TGCAGCGTTGGGAGCCTCAACGGCCCCTACGAGCAGTACTTC. The chain combines TRBV29-1 with TRBJ2-7; D not resolved. The V gene's germline CDR1 is SQVTM and CDR2 ANQGSEA. This CDR3 has 14 amino acids. V was cut by 4 bases and J by 2 bases, with 15 bases left in between.

This rearrangement joins TRBV25-1 to TRBJ2-1; 8 bases align to TRBD2. CDR3 size: 16 residues. Trimming removed 8 bases from V and 2 bases from J; junction bases left unmatched: 11. Germline assignment: CDR1 MGHDK and CDR2 SYGVNS. The CDR3 DNA reads as TGTGCCAGCCTCCCCAGCGGGAGCTATGCCTACAATGAGCAGTTCTTC. This codes for CASLPSGSYAYNEQFF.

V gene TRBV21-1 combines with J gene TRBJ1-2. TRBV21-1 counts as a pseudogene. The CDR3 spans 13 residues. CDR3 nucleotides: TGTGCCAGCAGCAAGAGACTGCACTATGGCTACACCTTC. This sequence encodes CASSKRLHYGYTF.

The chain links TRBV6-5 to TRBJ2-1, with D perhaps matching TRBD1 (5 bases). The length of the CDR3 is 14 residues. Deletions cut 8 bases from V and 5 bases from J, with 16 bases between. Per germline, CDR1 MNHEY and CDR2 SVGAGI. The CDR3 here is CASGAALGDNEQFF. CDR3 DNA: TGTGCCAGCGGGGCGGCTCTGGGCGACAATGAGCAGTTCTTC.

J is TRBJ1-1 and V is TRBV2; 7 nucleotides line up with TRBD1. The junction had 11 bases not matched to a gene; V was cut back by 4 bases and J by 6 bases. This CDR3 has 15 residues. Germline V gene data show CDR1 as SNHLY and CDR2 as FYNNEI. DNA of the CDR3: TGTGCCAGCAGTGGGGACAGCCGGGGGTCAGCTGAAGCTTTCTTT. It encodes CASSGDSRGSAEAFF.

The chain joins TRBV7-6 to TRBJ2-5, with D possibly matching TRBD1 (6 bases). The CDR3 sequence is 13 residues long. V was cut by 7 bases and J by 4 bases, with 13 bases left in between. Germline CDR1 is SGHVS and CDR2 is FNYEAQ. The CDR3 sequence: CASTLGGGETQYF. CDR3 bases: TGTGCCAGCACCCTAGGGGGTGGAGAGACCCAGTACTTC.

The chain couples TRBV14 to TRBJ2-7, with D possibly being TRBD2 (5 bases). The CDR3 extends over 12 amino acids. With 5 bases removed from V and 2 bases from J, the gap between germline ends came to 7 bases. Looked up from germline, CDR1 is SGHDN and CDR2 is FVKESK. The CDR3 nucleotides are TGTGCCAGCAGCTTCGGGGCCTACGAGCAGTACTTC. This translates into CASSFGAYEQYF.

Here the CDR3 reads CSVGLGADTEAFF. The CDR3 DNA is TGCAGCGTCGGCCTGGGGGCGGACACTGAAGCTTTCTTT. The J gene is TRBJ1-1, the V gene TRBV29-1, with D tentatively TRBD1 (6 bases). Trimming stripped 6 bases from V and 3 bases from J, with 14 bases between. The CDR3 loop spans 13 amino acids. Germline-derived CDR1 and CDR2 are SQVTM and ANQGSEA.

The rearrangement links TRBV19 to TRBJ2-5; 10 positions agree with TRBD1. Germline V gene data show CDR1 as LNHDA and CDR2 as SQIVND (reference sequence). The CDR3 has 13 amino acids. Trimming removed 9 bases from V and 3 bases from J; junction bases left unmatched: 4. The CDR3 spells CASLDRGKETQYF. The CDR3 DNA sequence: TGTGCCAGCTTGGACAGGGGGAAAGAGACCCAGTACTTC.

The chain links TRBV18 to TRBJ2-1; 13 bases agree with TRBD2. With 6 bases clipped from V and 5 bases from J, the junction kept 7 bases outside the gene matches. Germline V lookup: CDR1 KGHSH, CDR2 LQKENI. The CDR3 contains 16 residues. For the CDR3, the DNA is TGTGCCAGCTCGTTCTGGGGACTAGCGGGAAACAATGAGCAGTTCTTC. Translating it yields CASSFWGLAGNNEQFF.

The chain joins TRBV12-5 to TRBJ1-2; 7 nucleotides line up with TRBD1. V lost 5 bases to trimming and J lost 7 bases; unmatched junction nucleotides: 7. CDR1 LGHNT and CDR2 FRNRAP come from the germline V gene. There are 13 residues in the CDR3. CDR3 residues: CASGTHRGRGYTF. The DNA of the CDR3 is TGTGCTAGTGGTACACACAGGGGACGTGGCTACACCTTC.

V is TRBV10-2 and J is TRBJ2-7; 10 nucleotides line up with TRBD2. V shed 2 bases, J shed 3 bases, and the junction held 4 bases outside the gene matches. The CDR3 has 15 amino acids. The germline V gene has CDR1 WSHSY and CDR2 SAAADI. CDR3 nucleotides: TGCGCCAGCAGTGAGCCAGCGGGAGGGTTCTACGAGCAGTACTTC. This codes for CASSEPAGGFYEQYF.

CDR3 nucleotide sequence: TGTGCCAGCAGCCAAGCGGGCCTTAATCAGCCCCAGCATTTT. Residues: CASSQAGLNQPQHF. The V and J genes are TRBV7-2 and TRBJ1-5; no definite D call. Per the germline V gene, CDR1 is SGHTA and CDR2 is FQGNSA. V lost 5 bases, J lost 4 bases, and 12 bases lay in between. CDR3 length equals 14 residues.

This sequence joins TRBV7-3 and TRBJ2-7; D possibly corresponds to TRBD2 (6 bases). This CDR3 has 16 residues. V lost 4 bases to trimming and J lost 2 bases, with 18 bases between them. The germline CDR1 and CDR2 sequences are SGHTA and FQGTGA. The CDR3 region has the DNA TGTGCCAGCAGCTCACCCCGCCAGGACTACCCCTACGAGCAGTACTTC. This sequence encodes CASSSPRQDYPYEQYF.

The gene calls are TRBV7-8 and TRBJ2-7; a weak D match, TRBD2 (5 bases). Trimming stripped 1 base from V and 0 bases from J, with 7 bases between. The CDR3 extends over 14 amino acids. From germline, CDR1 is SGHVS and CDR2 FQNEAQ. The CDR3 protein is CASSLVGSSYEQYF. The CDR3 DNA reads as TGTGCCAGCAGCTTAGTTGGGAGCTCCTACGAGCAGTACTTC.

The V call is TRBV30, the J call TRBJ2-5, with D possibly being TRBD2 (5 bases). Trimming pared 1 base from V and 5 bases from J, leaving 8 bases between. The CDR3 length is 12 residues. The germline gives CDR1 GTSNPN, CDR2 SVGIG (reference sequence). The CDR3 protein is CAWSEQRETQYF. In DNA form, the CDR3 reads TGTGCCTGGAGTGAACAGCGGGAGACCCAGTACTTC. The complete variable domain, with remaining parts taken from reference TRBV30 and TRBJ2-5, reads SQTIHQWPATLVQPVGSPLSLECTVEGTSNPNLYWYRQAAGRGLQLLFYSVGIGQISSEVPQNLSASRPQDRQFILSSKKLLLSDSGFYLCAWSEQRETQYFGPGTRLLVL.

This chain uses TRBV4-3 with TRBJ2-3; 9 bases line up with TRBD2. With V trimmed by 1 base and J by 4 bases, 6 bases remained unmatched. CDR3 length: 16 amino acids. Germline assignment: CDR1 LGHNA and CDR2 YSLEER. This CDR3 is CASSQAVAGAPDTQYF. DNA for the CDR3: TGCGCCAGCAGCCAAGCAGTAGCGGGAGCTCCAGATACGCAGTATTTT.

The rearrangement joins TRBV9 to TRBJ2-1; TRBD2 is a possible D gene (5 bases). V dropped 0 bases and J dropped 6 bases, with 13 bases sitting between them. Germline assignment: CDR1 SGDLS and CDR2 YYNGEE. CDR3 length equals 15 residues. The CDR3 sequence: CASSVASEALNEQFF. In DNA, the CDR3 is TGTGCCAGCAGCGTAGCTTCGGAGGCGCTCAATGAGCAGTTCTTC.

The chain joins TRBV15 to TRBJ1-1; D unclear. CDR1 and CDR2 from the germline V gene are LNHNV and YYDKDF (reference sequence). Trimming took off 0 bases at V and 8 bases at J, with 13 bases between the two ends. The CDR3 consists of 14 residues. CDR3 in DNA: TGTGCCACCAGCAGAGAAGAATACACGGAGGAAGCTTTCTTT. Translating gives CATSREEYTEEAFF.